These T cell receptor beta chains were read from a single sample in a study. TCRdb analysed the 5' RACE reads with MiXCR anew, one entry per CDR3 protein. The table lists tens of thousands of distinct CDR3 sequences, roughly 31% of them singletons. The sequencing input was tumor-infiltrating memory CD4+ T cells sorted from the breast tumor. These receptors all come from a female donor with breast cancer. Both conserved end residues are part of each CDR3.

v_gene: TRBV4-2
CDR3aa: CASGQGSSVGKETQYF

v_gene: TRBV20-1
CDR3aa: CSATYGSTNEKLFF

v_gene: TRBV11-2
CDR3aa: CASSLAGRNNEQFF

v_gene: TRBV27
CDR3aa: CASSIDRVSYEQYF

v_gene: TRBV4-2
CDR3aa: CASSTAGTSGSYEQYF

v_gene: TRBV27
CDR3aa: CASSLSGGRYVNTEAFF

v_gene: TRBV7-2
CDR3aa: CASSLSQGGNSPLHF

v_gene: TRBV5-1
CDR3aa: CASSTQGLSSYNEQFF

v_gene: TRBV28
CDR3aa: CASSFSREQFF

v_gene: TRBV5-1
CDR3aa: CASSLEADSWNEQFF

v_gene: TRBV28
CDR3aa: CASRHGSSGSTYEQYF

v_gene: TRBV28
CDR3aa: CASSFISGVEQYF

v_gene: TRBV5-4
CDR3aa: CASSVGLGLNNEQFF

v_gene: TRBV10-3
CDR3aa: CAIQSGTSDYEQYF

v_gene: TRBV11-3
CDR3aa: CTSSPSRVNGELFF

v_gene: TRBV9
CDR3aa: CASSEDRGNTDTQYF

v_gene: TRBV9
CDR3aa: CASSPWTGGKTQYF

v_gene: TRBV12-3/TRBV12-4
CDR3aa: CASSLRDGTGSYEQYF

v_gene: TRBV11-1
CDR3aa: CASSLEAGAGQETQYF

v_gene: TRBV2
CDR3aa: CASSEAVGQFF

v_gene: TRBV5-1
CDR3aa: CASSVQPTNYGYTF

v_gene: TRBV20-1
CDR3aa: CSAPSAPGAYEQYF

v_gene: TRBV29-1
CDR3aa: CSVSGWPLGEQFF

v_gene: TRBV7-9
CDR3aa: CASSLHGDTEAFF

v_gene: TRBV20-1
CDR3aa: CRVKAGGLQETQYF

v_gene: TRBV20-1
CDR3aa: CSAILREGFYEQYF

v_gene: TRBV9
CDR3aa: CAGYYQGSDTEAFF

v_gene: TRBV9
CDR3aa: CASSAESEWGSKNIQYF

v_gene: TRBV29-1
CDR3aa: CSVVYETQYF

v_gene: TRBV11-2
CDR3aa: CAGSLDSDRSSEQFF

v_gene: TRBV20-1
CDR3aa: CSARPFTDTQYF

v_gene: TRBV7-3
CDR3aa: CASSYRGASYNEQFF

v_gene: TRBV5-1
CDR3aa: CASSLVRPRDNEQFF

v_gene: TRBV7-2
CDR3aa: CASSFGTSNERLFF

v_gene: TRBV9
CDR3aa: CASSRCLLLSYNEQFF

v_gene: TRBV7-9
CDR3aa: CARWDPRSPDTQYF

v_gene: TRBV10-2
CDR3aa: CASSEDIKNIQYF

v_gene: TRBV7-2
CDR3aa: CASSLGTEETQYF

v_gene: TRBV11-2
CDR3aa: CASSSMTEEKLFF